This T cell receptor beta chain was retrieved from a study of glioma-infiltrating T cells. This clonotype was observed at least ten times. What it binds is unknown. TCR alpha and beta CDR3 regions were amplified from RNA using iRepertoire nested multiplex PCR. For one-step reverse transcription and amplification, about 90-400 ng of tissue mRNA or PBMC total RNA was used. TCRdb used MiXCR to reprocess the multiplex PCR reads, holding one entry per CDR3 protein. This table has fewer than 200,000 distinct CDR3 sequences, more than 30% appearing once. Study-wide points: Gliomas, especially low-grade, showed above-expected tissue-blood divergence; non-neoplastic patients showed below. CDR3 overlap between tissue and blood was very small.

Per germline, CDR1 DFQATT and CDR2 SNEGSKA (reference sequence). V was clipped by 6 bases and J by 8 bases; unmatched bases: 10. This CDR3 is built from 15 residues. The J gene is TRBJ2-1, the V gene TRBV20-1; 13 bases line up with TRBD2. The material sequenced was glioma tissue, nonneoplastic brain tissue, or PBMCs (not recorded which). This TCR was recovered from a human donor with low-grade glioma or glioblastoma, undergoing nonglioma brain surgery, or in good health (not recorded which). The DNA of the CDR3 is TGCAGTGCCCCTCCCGGACTAGCGGGAGTAGATGAGCAGTTCTTC. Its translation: CSAPPGLAGVDEQFF.